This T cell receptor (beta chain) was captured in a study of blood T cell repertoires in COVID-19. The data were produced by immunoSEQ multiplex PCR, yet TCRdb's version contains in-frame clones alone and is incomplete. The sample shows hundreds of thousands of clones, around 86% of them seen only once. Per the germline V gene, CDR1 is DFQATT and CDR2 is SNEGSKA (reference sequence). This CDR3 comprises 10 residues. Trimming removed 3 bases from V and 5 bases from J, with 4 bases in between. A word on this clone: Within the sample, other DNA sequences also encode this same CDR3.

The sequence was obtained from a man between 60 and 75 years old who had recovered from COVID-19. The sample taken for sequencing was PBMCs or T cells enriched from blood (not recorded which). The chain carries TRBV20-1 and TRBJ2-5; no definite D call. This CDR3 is CSASLETQYF. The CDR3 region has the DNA TGCAGTGCTAGTCTGGAGACCCAGTACTTC.